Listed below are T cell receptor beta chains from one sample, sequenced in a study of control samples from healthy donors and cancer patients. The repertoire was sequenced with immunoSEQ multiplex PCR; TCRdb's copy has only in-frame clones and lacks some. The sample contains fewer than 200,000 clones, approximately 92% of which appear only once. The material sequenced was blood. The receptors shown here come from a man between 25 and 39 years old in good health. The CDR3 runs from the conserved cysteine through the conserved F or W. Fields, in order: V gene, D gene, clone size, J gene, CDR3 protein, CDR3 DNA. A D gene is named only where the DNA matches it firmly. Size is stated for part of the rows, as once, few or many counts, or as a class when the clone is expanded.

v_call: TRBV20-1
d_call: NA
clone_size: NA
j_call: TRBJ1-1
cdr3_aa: CSAIGVLRSFF
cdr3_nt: TGCAGTGCTATAGGTGTACTCCGATCTTTCTTT

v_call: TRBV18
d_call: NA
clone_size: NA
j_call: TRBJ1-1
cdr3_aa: CASSLLSGGAGAEAFF
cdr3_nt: TGTGCCAGCTCACTCCTCTCGGGAGGGGCAGGAGCTGAAGCTTTCTTT

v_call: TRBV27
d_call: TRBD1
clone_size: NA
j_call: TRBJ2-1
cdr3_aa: CASSYRGSYNEQFF
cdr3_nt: TGTGCCAGCAGTTACAGGGGCTCCTACAATGAGCAGTTCTTC

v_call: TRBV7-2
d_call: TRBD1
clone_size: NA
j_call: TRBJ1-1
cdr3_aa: CASSPQWTGGRGYTEAFF
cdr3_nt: TGTGCCAGCAGCCCACAGTGGACAGGGGGCAGAGGGTACACTGAAGCTTTCTTT

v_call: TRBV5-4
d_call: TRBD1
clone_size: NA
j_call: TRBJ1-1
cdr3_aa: CASSGATGMNTEAFF
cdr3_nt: TGTGCCAGCAGCGGGGCGACAGGGATGAACACTGAAGCTTTCTTT

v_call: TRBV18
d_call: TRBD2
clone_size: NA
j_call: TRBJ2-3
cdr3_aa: CASSPSLAGTDTQYF
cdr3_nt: TGTGCCAGCTCACCGTCCCTAGCGGGCACAGATACGCAGTATTTT

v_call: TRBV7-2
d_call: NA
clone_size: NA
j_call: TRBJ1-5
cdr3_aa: CASSLAGLSNQPQHF
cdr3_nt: TGTGCCAGCAGCTTAGCAGGGCTTAGCAATCAGCCCCAGCATTTT

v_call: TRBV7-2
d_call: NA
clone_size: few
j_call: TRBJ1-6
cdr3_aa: CASSLGGAGVSPLHF
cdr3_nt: TGTGCCAGCAGCTTAGGCGGGGCCGGAGTATCACCCCTCCACTTT

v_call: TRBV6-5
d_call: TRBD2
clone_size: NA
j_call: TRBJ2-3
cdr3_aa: CARSKRERGTDTQYF
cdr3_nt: TGTGCCAGGTCTAAGCGGGAAAGGGGCACAGATACGCAGTATTTT

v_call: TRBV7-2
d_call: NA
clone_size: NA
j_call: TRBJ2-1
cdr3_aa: CASSLPAGPTQLF
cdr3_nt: TGTGCCAGCAGCTTACCGGCTGGTCCGACCCAACTCTTC